This T cell receptor beta chain appears in the sequencing data of a study of blood T cell repertoires in COVID-19. Some clones are missing from TCRdb's copy, which holds only in-frame ones; the method was immunoSEQ multiplex PCR. Seen here are around 300,000 clones, roughly 89% observed once, and the top ten hold less than 3%. J gave up 7 bases and V 5 bases, and 8 bases lay outside the gene matches. The CDR3 has 15 residues. Per the germline V gene, CDR1 is SGHTA and CDR2 is FQGNSA. The genes are TRBV7-2 and TRBJ1-4, with 9 bases identical to TRBD1. Input material: peripheral blood. The TCR sequence derives from a woman in her 30s with active or convalescent COVID-19. The CDR3 DNA sequence: TGTGCCAGCAGCGAATTTGGACAGGGGTTTGAAAAACTGTTTTTT. Translation: CASSEFGQGFEKLFF.